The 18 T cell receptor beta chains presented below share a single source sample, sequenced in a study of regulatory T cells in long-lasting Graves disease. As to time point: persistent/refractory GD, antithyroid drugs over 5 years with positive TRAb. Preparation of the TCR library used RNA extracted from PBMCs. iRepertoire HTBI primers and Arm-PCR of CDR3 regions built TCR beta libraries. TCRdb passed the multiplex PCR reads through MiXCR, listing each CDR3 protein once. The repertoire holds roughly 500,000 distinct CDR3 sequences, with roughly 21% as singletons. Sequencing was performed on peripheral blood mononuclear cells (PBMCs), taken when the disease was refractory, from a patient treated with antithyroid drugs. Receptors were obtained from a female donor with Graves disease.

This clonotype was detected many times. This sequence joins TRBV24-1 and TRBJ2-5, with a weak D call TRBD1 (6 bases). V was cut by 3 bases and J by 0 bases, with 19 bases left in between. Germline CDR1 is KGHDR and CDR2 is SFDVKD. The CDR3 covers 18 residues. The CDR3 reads CATSDPARDTPYQETQYF. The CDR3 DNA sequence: TGTGCCACCAGTGATCCGGCTCGGGACACTCCGTACCAAGAGACCCAGTACTTC.

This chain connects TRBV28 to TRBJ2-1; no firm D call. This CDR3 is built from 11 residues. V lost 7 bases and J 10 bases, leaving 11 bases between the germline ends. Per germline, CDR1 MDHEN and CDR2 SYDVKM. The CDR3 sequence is CASMANVEQFF. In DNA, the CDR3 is TGTGCCAGCATGGCGAACGTAGAGCAGTTCTTC.

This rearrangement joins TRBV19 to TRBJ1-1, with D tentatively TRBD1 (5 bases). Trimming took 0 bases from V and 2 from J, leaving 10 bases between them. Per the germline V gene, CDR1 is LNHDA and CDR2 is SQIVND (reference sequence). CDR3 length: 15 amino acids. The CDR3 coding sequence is TGTGCCAGTAGTATAGAGGGACGGACAAACACTGAAGCTTTCTTT. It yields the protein CASSIEGRTNTEAFF.

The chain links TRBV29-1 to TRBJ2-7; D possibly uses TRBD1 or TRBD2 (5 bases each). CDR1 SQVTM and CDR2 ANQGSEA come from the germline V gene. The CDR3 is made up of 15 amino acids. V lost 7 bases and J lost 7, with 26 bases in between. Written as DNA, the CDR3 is TGCAGCGCTATTAACCGGGACGGCCCCTCGCGGGAGCAGTACTTC. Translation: CSAINRDGPSREQYF.

In DNA, the CDR3 is TGTGCCAGCAGCGCCTGGACTAGCGGGAGTCAAGATACGCAGTATTTT. Its translation is CASSAWTSGSQDTQYF. The J gene is TRBJ2-3, the V gene TRBV9, with 13 positions matching TRBD2. Germline CDR1 SGDLS, CDR2 YYNGEE. This CDR3 region has 16 residues. With V trimmed by 3 bases and J by 5 bases, 6 bases remained unmatched.

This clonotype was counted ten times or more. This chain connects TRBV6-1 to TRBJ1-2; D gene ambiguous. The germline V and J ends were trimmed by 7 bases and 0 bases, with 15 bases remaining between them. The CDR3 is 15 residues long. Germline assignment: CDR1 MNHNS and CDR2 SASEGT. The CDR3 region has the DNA TGTGCCAGCAAAATCCACTCGGCTTCTAACTATGGCTACACCTTC. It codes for CASKIHSASNYGYTF.

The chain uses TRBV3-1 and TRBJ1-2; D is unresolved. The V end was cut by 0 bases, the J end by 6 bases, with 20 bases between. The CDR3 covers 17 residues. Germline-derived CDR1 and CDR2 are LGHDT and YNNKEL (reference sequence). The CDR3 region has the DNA TGTGCCAGCAGCCAAGAGGGTAGGAACACGGAGGTTAATGGCTACACCTTC. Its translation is CASSQEGRNTEVNGYTF.

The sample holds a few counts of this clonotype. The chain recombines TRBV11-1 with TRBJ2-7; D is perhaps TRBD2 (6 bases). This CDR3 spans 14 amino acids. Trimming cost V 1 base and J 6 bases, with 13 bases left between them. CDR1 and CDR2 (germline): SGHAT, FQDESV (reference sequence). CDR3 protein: CASSLDGAGGEQYF. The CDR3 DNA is TGTGCCAGCAGCTTAGACGGGGCCGGGGGCGAGCAGTACTTC.

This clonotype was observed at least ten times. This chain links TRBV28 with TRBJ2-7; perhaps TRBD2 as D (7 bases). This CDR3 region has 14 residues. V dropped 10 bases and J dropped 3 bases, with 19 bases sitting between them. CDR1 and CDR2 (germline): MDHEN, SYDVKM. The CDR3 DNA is TGTGCCACCAAACCCGGGGGGCCCAACTACGAGCAGTACTTC. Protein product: CATKPGGPNYEQYF.

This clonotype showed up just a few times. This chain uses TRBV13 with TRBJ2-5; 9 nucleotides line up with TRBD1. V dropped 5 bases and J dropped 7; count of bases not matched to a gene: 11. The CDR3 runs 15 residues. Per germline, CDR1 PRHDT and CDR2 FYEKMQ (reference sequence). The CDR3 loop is CASSVQGAPLGTQYF. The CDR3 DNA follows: TGTGCCAGCAGCGTACAGGGGGCTCCCTTGGGGACCCAGTACTTC.

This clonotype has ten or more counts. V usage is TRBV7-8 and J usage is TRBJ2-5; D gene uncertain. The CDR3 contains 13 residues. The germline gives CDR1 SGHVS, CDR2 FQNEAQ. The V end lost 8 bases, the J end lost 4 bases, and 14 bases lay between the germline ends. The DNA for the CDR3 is TGTGCCAGCGAGTCTGGGCGTGGAGAGACCCAGTACTTC. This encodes CASESGRGETQYF.

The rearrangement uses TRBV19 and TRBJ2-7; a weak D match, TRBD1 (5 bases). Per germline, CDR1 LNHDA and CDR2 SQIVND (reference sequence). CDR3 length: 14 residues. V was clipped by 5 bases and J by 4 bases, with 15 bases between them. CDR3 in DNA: TGTGCCAGTAGTGCAGGGTCCGGACATTACGAGCAGTACTTC. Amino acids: CASSAGSGHYEQYF.

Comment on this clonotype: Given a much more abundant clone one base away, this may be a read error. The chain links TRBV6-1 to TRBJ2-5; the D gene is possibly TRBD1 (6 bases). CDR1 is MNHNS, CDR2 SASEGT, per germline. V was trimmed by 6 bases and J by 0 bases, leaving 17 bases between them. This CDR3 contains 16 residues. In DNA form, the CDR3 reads TGTGCCAGCAGCCGGATAGGGACACCGTACCAAGAGACCCAGTACTTC. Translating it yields CASSRIGTPYQETQYF.

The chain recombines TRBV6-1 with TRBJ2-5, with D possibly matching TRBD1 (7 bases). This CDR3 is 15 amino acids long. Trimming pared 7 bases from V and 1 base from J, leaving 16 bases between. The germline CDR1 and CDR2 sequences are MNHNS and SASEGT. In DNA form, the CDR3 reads TGTGCCAGCAAGGCAGGGGGAGGTGTCCAAGAGACCCAGTACTTC. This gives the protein CASKAGGGVQETQYF.

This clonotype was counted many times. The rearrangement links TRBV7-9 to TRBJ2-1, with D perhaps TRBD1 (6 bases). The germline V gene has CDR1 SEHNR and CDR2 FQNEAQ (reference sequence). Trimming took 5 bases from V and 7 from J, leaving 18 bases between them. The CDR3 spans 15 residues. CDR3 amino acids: CASSGQGTSGNEQFF. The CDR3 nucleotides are TGTGCCAGCAGCGGTCAGGGGACGTCGGGGAATGAGCAGTTCTTC.

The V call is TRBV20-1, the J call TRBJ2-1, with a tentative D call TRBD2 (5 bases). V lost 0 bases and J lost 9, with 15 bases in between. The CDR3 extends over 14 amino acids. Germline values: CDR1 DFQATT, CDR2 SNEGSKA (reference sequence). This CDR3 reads CSARERTGRSEQFF. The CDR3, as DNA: TGCAGTGCTAGAGAGAGGACTGGGCGGAGTGAGCAGTTCTTC.

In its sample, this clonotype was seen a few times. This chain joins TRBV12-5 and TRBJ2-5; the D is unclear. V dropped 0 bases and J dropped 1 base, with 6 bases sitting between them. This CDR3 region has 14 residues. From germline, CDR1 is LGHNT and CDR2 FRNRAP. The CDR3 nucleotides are TGTGCTAGTGGTTTGGTGGCTCTCCAAGAGACCCAGTACTTC. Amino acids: CASGLVALQETQYF.

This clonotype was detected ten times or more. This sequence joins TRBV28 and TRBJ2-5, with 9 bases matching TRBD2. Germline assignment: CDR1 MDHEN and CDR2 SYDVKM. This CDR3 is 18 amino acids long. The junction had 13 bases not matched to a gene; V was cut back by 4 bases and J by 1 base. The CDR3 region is CASSSRLIRTSAQETQYF. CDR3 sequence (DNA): TGTGCCAGCAGTTCCCGTCTCATTCGGACTAGCGCCCAAGAGACCCAGTACTTC.